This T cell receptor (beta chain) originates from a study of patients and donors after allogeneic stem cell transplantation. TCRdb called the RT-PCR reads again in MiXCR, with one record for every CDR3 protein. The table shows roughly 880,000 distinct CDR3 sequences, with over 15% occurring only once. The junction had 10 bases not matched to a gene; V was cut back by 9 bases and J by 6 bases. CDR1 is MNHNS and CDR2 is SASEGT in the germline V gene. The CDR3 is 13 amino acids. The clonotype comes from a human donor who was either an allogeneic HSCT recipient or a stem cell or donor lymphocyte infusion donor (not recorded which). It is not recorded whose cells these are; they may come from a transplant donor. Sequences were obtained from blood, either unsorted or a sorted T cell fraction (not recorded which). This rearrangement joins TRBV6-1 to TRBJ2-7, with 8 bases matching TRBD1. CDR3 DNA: TGTGCCAGTTTGCTAGGACAGGGCACCGAGCAGTACTTC. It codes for CASLLGQGTEQYF.